This is a list of T cell receptor beta chains from one sample in a study of sequential checkpoint blockade in melanoma. Assay used: immunoSEQ multiplex PCR; TCRdb lists only in-frame clones, some missing. The sample has roughly 20,000 clones; around 30% are singletons. Specimen: tumor tissue (inferred from file names), collected from a patient given nivolumab and ipilimumab in sequence. These receptors all stem from a human donor with melanoma. CDR3s include the opening cysteine and the closing phenylalanine or tryptophan. The D gene is left open where the match is weak. Only some rows state a clone size, as once, few, many or a class for expanded clones.

len: 13; abundance: few; j_gene: TRBJ1-2; d_gene: .; v_gene: TRBV25-1; CDR3aa: CASSELEGNGYTF; CDR3nt: TGTGCCAGCAGTGAACTTGAAGGAAATGGCTACACCTTC
len: 12; abundance: .; j_gene: TRBJ1-2; d_gene: .; v_gene: TRBV28; CDR3aa: CALRDLNYGYTF; CDR3nt: TGTGCCTTAAGGGACCTTAACTATGGCTACACCTTC
len: 13; abundance: few; j_gene: TRBJ1-1; d_gene: .; v_gene: TRBV12-5; CDR3aa: CASLLGENTEAFF; CDR3nt: TGTGCCAGCCTCTTAGGGGAGAACACTGAAGCTTTCTTT
len: 14; abundance: .; j_gene: TRBJ2-7; d_gene: .; v_gene: TRBV18; CDR3aa: CASSPYGGGYEQYF; CDR3nt: TGTGCCAGCTCACCCTACGGAGGGGGGTACGAGCAGTACTTC
len: 14; abundance: .; j_gene: TRBJ2-1; d_gene: .; v_gene: TRBV28; CDR3aa: CASSLWAQVNEQFF; CDR3nt: TGTGCCAGCAGTTTATGGGCACAGGTTAATGAGCAGTTCTTC
len: 15; abundance: .; j_gene: TRBJ2-5; d_gene: .; v_gene: TRBV23-1; CDR3aa: CASSVKTVQQETQYF; CDR3nt: TGCGCCAGCAGCGTAAAGACAGTCCAACAAGAGACCCAGTACTTC
len: 14; abundance: .; j_gene: TRBJ2-1; d_gene: .; v_gene: TRBV7-7; CDR3aa: CASSLVGDYNEQFF; CDR3nt: TGTGCCAGCAGCTTAGTAGGAGATTACAATGAGCAGTTCTTC
len: 15; abundance: .; j_gene: TRBJ1-6; d_gene: .; v_gene: TRBV1; CDR3aa: CASSQPTEYNSPLHF; CDR3nt: TGCGCCAGCAGCCAACCGACAGAGTATAATTCACCCCTCCACTTT
len: 14; abundance: few; j_gene: TRBJ2-3; d_gene: TRBD2; v_gene: TRBV29-1; CDR3aa: CSVSGGTSKDTQYF; CDR3nt: TGCAGCGTGTCGGGTGGGACTAGTAAAGATACGCAGTATTTT
len: 16; abundance: .; j_gene: TRBJ1-2; d_gene: TRBD1; v_gene: TRBV11-3; CDR3aa: CASSLPRTGRDYGYTF; CDR3nt: TGTGCCAGCAGCTTACCTCGGACAGGGAGGGACTATGGCTACACCTTC
len: 16; abundance: .; j_gene: TRBJ1-3; d_gene: .; v_gene: TRBV28; CDR3aa: CASSLWRTSSGNTIYF; CDR3nt: TGTGCCAGCAGTTTATGGAGGACGAGTTCTGGAAACACCATATATTTT
len: 16; abundance: few; j_gene: TRBJ1-3; d_gene: .; v_gene: TRBV1; CDR3aa: CASSQEVTSSGNTIYF; CDR3nt: TGCGCCAGCAGCCAAGAAGTGACATCCTCTGGAAACACCATATATTTT
len: 17; abundance: many; j_gene: TRBJ1-1; d_gene: TRBD1; v_gene: TRBV11-3; CDR3aa: CASSLEGQGSFATEAFF; CDR3nt: TGTGCCAGCAGCTTGGAGGGACAGGGGTCCTTTGCCACTGAAGCTTTCTTT
len: 15; abundance: few; j_gene: TRBJ2-1; d_gene: .; v_gene: TRBV6-4; CDR3aa: CATMKNLRFDNEQFF; CDR3nt: TGTGCCACCATGAAAAATTTAAGGTTCGACAATGAGCAGTTCTTC
len: 14; abundance: .; j_gene: TRBJ2-1; d_gene: .; v_gene: TRBV11-3; CDR3aa: CASSVLRGANEQFF; CDR3nt: TGTGCCAGCAGCGTTTTGAGGGGGGCTAATGAGCAGTTCTTC
len: 17; abundance: .; j_gene: TRBJ2-2; d_gene: .; v_gene: TRBV4-1; CDR3aa: CASSQDWRQGGTGELFF; CDR3nt: TGCGCCAGCAGCCAAGATTGGAGACAGGGAGGCACCGGGGAGCTGTTTTTT
len: 14; abundance: .; j_gene: TRBJ1-4; d_gene: .; v_gene: TRBV19; CDR3aa: CASRNGMLNEKLFF; CDR3nt: TGTGCCAGTAGGAACGGGATGCTTAATGAAAAACTGTTTTTT
len: 13; abundance: .; j_gene: TRBJ1-1; d_gene: .; v_gene: TRBV6-8; CDR3aa: CASRGLGNTEAFF; CDR3nt: TGTGCCAGCAGGGGCTTAGGGAACACTGAAGCTTTCTTT
len: 19; abundance: .; j_gene: TRBJ2-1; d_gene: .; v_gene: TRBV14; CDR3aa: CASSQLAGVWLASNNEQFF; CDR3nt: TGTGCCAGCAGCCAGTTAGCAGGGGTATGGCTAGCGTCGAACAATGAGCAGTTCTTC
len: 14; abundance: .; j_gene: TRBJ1-2; d_gene: .; v_gene: TRBV6-8; CDR3aa: CASSGNPGFYGYTF; CDR3nt: TGTGCCAGCAGTGGGAACCCCGGTTTTTATGGCTACACCTTC
len: 14; abundance: .; j_gene: TRBJ2-7; d_gene: TRBD2; v_gene: TRBV11-3; CDR3aa: CASSSGGKKYEQYF; CDR3nt: TGTGCCAGCTCAAGCGGGGGAAAGAAGTACGAGCAGTACTTC
len: 14; abundance: .; j_gene: TRBJ2-3; d_gene: .; v_gene: TRBV14; CDR3aa: CASSHTGVGDTQYF; CDR3nt: TGTGCCAGCAGCCATACGGGGGTCGGAGATACGCAGTATTTT
len: 19; abundance: .; j_gene: TRBJ2-1; d_gene: TRBD2; v_gene: TRBV6-8; CDR3aa: CASSRVGPSGRASYNEQFF; CDR3nt: TGTGCCAGCAGTAGGGTAGGGCCTAGCGGGAGGGCCTCCTACAATGAGCAGTTCTTC